This T cell receptor (beta chain) was documented in a study of early T cells in non-severe SARS-CoV-2 infection (dated by TCRdb to the early 2020s). With regard to the full study: Because TCR sequencing was done on bulk RNA from unsorted whole blood, the alpha and beta chains could not be paired.

On the study overall, not on this receptor specifically: VDJdb matching was skewed toward anti-spike CD8 responses and likely underestimated virus-specific expansions, missing private and CD4 specificities.

The study was a case-control design nested within a healthcare worker cohort in London, UK, with weekly nasopharyngeal swab PCR tests and blood sampling. Healthcare workers were recruited between 23 and 31 March 2020, during the week of the UK lockdown, and were followed weekly for up to about 15 weeks. The library relied on 5' RACE. Sequencing was performed on a NextSeq 500. Unique molecular identifiers were attached to individual cDNA molecules in the TCR library protocol so that sequencing error and PCR bias could be corrected. TCR alpha and beta chains were both sequenced, and the abundances of alpha and beta sequences in each sample were closely correlated with each other. Per the source publication's procedure: Decombinator V4 was used to annotate the V gene, J gene and CDR3 of the TCR sequences. Expanded TCRs were defined as changing significantly between any two time points under a Poisson model with p below 0.0001. TCR abundances were normalised to the total number of TCRs sequenced per sample and were expressed as counts per million. MAIT TCRs were defined by TRAV1-2 paired with TRAJ12, TRAJ20 or TRAJ33, and iNKT TCRs by TRAV10 paired with TRAJ18. A search of VDJdb, accessed on 1 November 2021, was run for TCRs annotated to CMV, EBV and SARS-CoV-2, with TCRs annotated for multiple antigens excluded. The raw public reads went through TCRdb reprocessing: fastp at Q25, MiXCR clone calling, in-frame beta chains kept. Rows with one shared CDR3 protein collapse into an entry with the most common genes and DNA. The V and J calls, along with clone size, are taken from TCRdb and not from the paper's own processing. For this sample there are 30,000 to 40,000 distinct CDR3 sequences; roughly 8% appear just once. Of the sample, roughly an eighth falls within the top ten clones.

In its sample, this clonotype was seen a few times. The target of this receptor is not known. Within one base of it there is no much larger clone, and no base qualities were kept. The CDR3 goes from the cysteine to the phenylalanine over 17 residues. Just CDR3 DNA is preserved here, 51 bases in frame from base 1. The germline V gene (reference sequence) sets CDR1 to SEHNR and CDR2 to FQNEAQ. The V end gives up 5 bases and the J end 0 bases, leaving 5 bases in the junction not matched to a gene. The rearrangement joined TRBV7-9 to TRBJ2-3, with 13 bases aligning to TRBD2. This clonotype originated in an adult who was a healthcare worker with PCR-confirmed SARS-CoV-2 infection or an uninfected control (not recorded which). The specimen was whole blood, collected at baseline. The CDR3: CASSPRLAGGSTDTQYF. The sequenced DNA: TGTGCCAGCAGCCCCCGACTAGCGGGGGGTAGCACAGATACGCAGTATTTT. This CDR3, with the reference TRBV7-9 and TRBJ2-3 proteins standing in past its ends, gives the full variable domain DTGVSQNPRHKITKRGQNVTFRCDPISEHNRLYWYRQTLGQGPEFLTYFQNEAQLEKSRLLSDRFSAERPKGSFSTLEIQRTEQGDSAMYLCASSPRLAGGSTDTQYFGPGTRLTVL.